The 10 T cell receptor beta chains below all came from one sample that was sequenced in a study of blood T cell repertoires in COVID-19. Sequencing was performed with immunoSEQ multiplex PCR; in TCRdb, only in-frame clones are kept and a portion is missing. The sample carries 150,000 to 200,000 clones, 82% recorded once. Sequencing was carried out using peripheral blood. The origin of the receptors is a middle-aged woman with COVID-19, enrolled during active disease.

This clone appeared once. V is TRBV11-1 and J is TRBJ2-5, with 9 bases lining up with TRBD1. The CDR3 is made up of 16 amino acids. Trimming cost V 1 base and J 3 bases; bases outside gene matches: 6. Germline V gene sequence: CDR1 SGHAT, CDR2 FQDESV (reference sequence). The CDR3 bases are TGTGCCAGCAGCTTAGAATGGGACAGGGTCAAAGAGACCCAGTACTTC. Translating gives CASSLEWDRVKETQYF.

CDR3: CASSLVGTASYEQYF. DNA for the CDR3: TGCGCCAGCAGCTTGGTCGGGACAGCCTCCTACGAGCAGTACTTC. V gene TRBV5-1 combines with J gene TRBJ2-7; TRBD1 matches at 7 bases. The ends lost 0 bases at V and 0 bases at J; junction bases unmatched: 3. The CDR3 extends over 15 amino acids. CDR1 and CDR2 (germline): SGHRS, YFSETQ. The whole variable domain, filled in from reference TRBV5-1 and TRBJ2-7, reads KAGVTQTPRYLIKTRGQQVTLSCSPISGHRSVSWYQQTPGQGLQFLFEYFSETQRNKGNFPGRFSGRQFSNSRSEMNVSTLELGDSALYLCASSLVGTASYEQYFGPGTRLTVT.

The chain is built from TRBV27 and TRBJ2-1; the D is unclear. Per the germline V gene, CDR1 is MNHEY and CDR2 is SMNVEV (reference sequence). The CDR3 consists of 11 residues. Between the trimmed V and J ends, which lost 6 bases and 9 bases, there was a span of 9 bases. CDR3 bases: TGTGCCAGCAGCCGATACGGTGAGCAGTTCTTC. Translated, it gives CASSRYGEQFF.

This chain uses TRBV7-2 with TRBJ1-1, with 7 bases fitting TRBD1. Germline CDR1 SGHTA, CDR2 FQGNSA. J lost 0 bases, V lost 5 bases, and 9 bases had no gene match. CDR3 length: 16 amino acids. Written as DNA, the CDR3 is TGTGCCAGCAGCCACCGAGGACAGGCCGTGAACACTGAAGCTTTCTTT. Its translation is CASSHRGQAVNTEAFF.

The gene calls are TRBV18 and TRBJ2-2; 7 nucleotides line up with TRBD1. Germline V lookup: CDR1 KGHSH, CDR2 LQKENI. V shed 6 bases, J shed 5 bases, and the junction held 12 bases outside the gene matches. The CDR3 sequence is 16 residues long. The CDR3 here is CASSFQTGRGTGELFF. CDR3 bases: TGTGCCAGCTCTTTCCAGACAGGGCGAGGAACCGGGGAGCTGTTTTTT. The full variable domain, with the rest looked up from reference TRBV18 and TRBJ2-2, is NAGVMQNPRHLVRRRGQEARLRCSPMKGHSHVYWYRQLPEEGLKFMVYLQKENIIDESGMPKERFSAEFPKEGPSILRIQQVVRGDSAAYFCASSFQTGRGTGELFFGEGSRLTVL.

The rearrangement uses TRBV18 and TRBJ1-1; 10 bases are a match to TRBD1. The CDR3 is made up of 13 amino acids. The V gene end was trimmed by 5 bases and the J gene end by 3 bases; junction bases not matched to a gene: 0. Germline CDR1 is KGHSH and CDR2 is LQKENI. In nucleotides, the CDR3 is TGTGCCAGCTCAGGGACAGGGGACACTGAAGCTTTCTTT. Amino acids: CASSGTGDTEAFF.

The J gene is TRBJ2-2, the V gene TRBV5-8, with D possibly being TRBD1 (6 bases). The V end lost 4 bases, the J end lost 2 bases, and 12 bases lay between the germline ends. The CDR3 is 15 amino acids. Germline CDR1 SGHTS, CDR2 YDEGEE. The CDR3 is CASSPGTPNTGELFF. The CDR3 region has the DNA TGTGCCAGCAGCCCCGGGACACCTAACACCGGGGAGCTGTTTTTT. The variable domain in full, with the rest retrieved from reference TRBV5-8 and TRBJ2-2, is EAGVTQSPTHLIKTRGQQATLRCSPISGHTSVYWYQQALGLGLQFLLWYDEGEERNRGNFPPRFSGRQFPNYSSELNVNALELEDSALYLCASSPGTPNTGELFFGEGSRLTVL.

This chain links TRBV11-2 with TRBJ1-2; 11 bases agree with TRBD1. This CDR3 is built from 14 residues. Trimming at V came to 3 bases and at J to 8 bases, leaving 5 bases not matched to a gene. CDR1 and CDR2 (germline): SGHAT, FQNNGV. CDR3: CASSFGQGAGGYTF. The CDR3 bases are TGTGCCAGCAGCTTCGGACAGGGGGCGGGAGGCTACACCTTC. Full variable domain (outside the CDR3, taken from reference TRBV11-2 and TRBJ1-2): EAGVAQSPRYKIIEKRQSVAFWCNPISGHATLYWYQQILGQGPKLLIQFQNNGVVDDSQLPKDRFSAERLKGVDSTLKIQPAKLEDSAVYLCASSFGQGAGGYTFGSGTRLTVV.

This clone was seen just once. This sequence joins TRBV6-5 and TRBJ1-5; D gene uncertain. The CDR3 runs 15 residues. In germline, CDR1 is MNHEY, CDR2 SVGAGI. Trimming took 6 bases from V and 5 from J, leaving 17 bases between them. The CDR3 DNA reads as TGTGCCAGCAGAGGCGGGAGCGGACGTGATCAGCCCCAGCATTTT. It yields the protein CASRGGSGRDQPQHF.

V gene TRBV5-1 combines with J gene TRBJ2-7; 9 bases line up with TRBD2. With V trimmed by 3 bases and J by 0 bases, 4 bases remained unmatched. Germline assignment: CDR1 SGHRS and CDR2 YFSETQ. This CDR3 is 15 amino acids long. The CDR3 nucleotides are TGCGCCAGCAGCTCCAATAGCGGGAGCTCCTACGAGCAGTACTTC. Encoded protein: CASSSNSGSSYEQYF.